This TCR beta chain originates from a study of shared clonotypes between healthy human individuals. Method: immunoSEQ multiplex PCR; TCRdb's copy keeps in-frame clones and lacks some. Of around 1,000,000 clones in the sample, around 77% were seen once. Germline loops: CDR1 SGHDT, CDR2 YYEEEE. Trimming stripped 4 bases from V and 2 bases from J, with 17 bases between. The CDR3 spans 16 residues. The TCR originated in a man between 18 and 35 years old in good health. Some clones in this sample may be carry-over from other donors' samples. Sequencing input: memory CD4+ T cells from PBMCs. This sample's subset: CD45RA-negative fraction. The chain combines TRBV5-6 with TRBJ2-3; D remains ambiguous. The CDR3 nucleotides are TGTGCCAGCAGCCGTAGGTCAGGCTATTTCACAGATACGCAGTATTTT. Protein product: CASSRRSGYFTDTQYF.